Listed below are T cell receptor beta chains from one sample, sequenced in a study of T cell responses to AZD1222 COVID-19 vaccine. Only in-frame clones appear in the TCRdb table, and some are missing; sequencing was by immunoSEQ multiplex PCR. This table has some 90,000 clones, around 90% appearing once. The material was peripheral blood, obtained on day 0 of AZD1222 vaccination. The receptors shown here come from an adult in good health. CDR3s include the opening cysteine and the closing phenylalanine or tryptophan. The D gene is left open where the match is weak. Size values are once, few and many counts, or a class for expanded clones, and some rows have none.

v_gene: TRBV5-4; len: 15; abundance: few; j_gene: TRBJ1-2; d_gene: .; CDR3nt: TGTGCCAGCAGCGCGGGAGAGGTCAGAGGTATCGGCTACACCTTC; CDR3aa: CASSAGEVRGIGYTF
v_gene: TRBV29-1; len: 12; abundance: once; j_gene: TRBJ2-1; d_gene: .; CDR3nt: TGCAGCGCTCGAAAAACCAACAATGAGCAGTTCTTC; CDR3aa: CSARKTNNEQFF
v_gene: TRBV16; len: 14; abundance: .; j_gene: TRBJ2-7; d_gene: .; CDR3nt: TGTGCCAGCAGCCATCACAGGGATCCGGGCGAGCAGTACTTC; CDR3aa: CASSHHRDPGEQYF
v_gene: TRBV7-9; len: 12; abundance: .; j_gene: TRBJ1-3; d_gene: .; CDR3nt: TGTGCCAGCAGCTTTGCGGGCGACACCATATATTTT; CDR3aa: CASSFAGDTIYF
v_gene: TRBV28; len: 16; abundance: .; j_gene: TRBJ2-7; d_gene: .; CDR3nt: TGTGCCAGCAGTTTAGGTACAGGGACTGCCGAAAGCGAGCAGTACTTC; CDR3aa: CASSLGTGTAESEQYF
v_gene: TRBV6-5; len: 14; abundance: .; j_gene: TRBJ1-6; d_gene: TRBD1; CDR3nt: TGTGCCAGCAGATTTGCAACAGGGGTCTCACCCCTCCACTTT; CDR3aa: CASRFATGVSPLHF
v_gene: TRBV19; len: 16; abundance: .; j_gene: TRBJ1-5; d_gene: .; CDR3nt: TGTGCCAGTAGTTCCCCCTGGAGGGGTCGCAATCAGCCCCAGCATTTT; CDR3aa: CASSSPWRGRNQPQHF
v_gene: TRBV11-2; len: 15; abundance: .; j_gene: TRBJ1-4; d_gene: .; CDR3nt: TGTGCCAGCAGCTTAGGCGGTCAGTCAACCCAAAAACTGTTTTTT; CDR3aa: CASSLGGQSTQKLFF
v_gene: TRBV5-6; len: 15; abundance: .; j_gene: TRBJ1-5; d_gene: TRBD1; CDR3nt: TGTGCCAGCAGCCCCGGACAGGGCGGCAATCAGCCCCAGCATTTT; CDR3aa: CASSPGQGGNQPQHF
v_gene: TRBV2; len: 14; abundance: .; j_gene: TRBJ1-5; d_gene: .; CDR3nt: TGTGCCAGCAGCGTCAAGGGGGGGAATCAGCCCCAGCATTTT; CDR3aa: CASSVKGGNQPQHF
v_gene: TRBV11-2; len: 14; abundance: .; j_gene: TRBJ1-2; d_gene: .; CDR3nt: TGTGCCAGCAGCTTAGCGGCAGGGTACGGCGGCTACACCTTC; CDR3aa: CASSLAAGYGGYTF
v_gene: TRBV6-2/TRBV6-3; len: 15; abundance: .; j_gene: TRBJ2-1; d_gene: TRBD2; CDR3nt: TGTGCCAGCAGCTTTAGCGGGGGGTCATCGGATGAGCAGTTCTTC; CDR3aa: CASSFSGGSSDEQFF
v_gene: TRBV27; len: 15; abundance: .; j_gene: TRBJ2-7; d_gene: .; CDR3nt: TGTGCCAGCAGTTTCTCCCGGGACTCCTCCTACGAGCAGTACTTC; CDR3aa: CASSFSRDSSYEQYF
v_gene: TRBV6-1; len: 15; abundance: .; j_gene: TRBJ2-3; d_gene: .; CDR3nt: TGTGCCAGCAGTGAAGTAGCAGCTGGCCCAGATACGCAGTATTTT; CDR3aa: CASSEVAAGPDTQYF
v_gene: TRBV19; len: 18; abundance: .; j_gene: TRBJ2-1; d_gene: TRBD2; CDR3nt: TGTGCCAGTAGTACCCAGATTAGCGGGAGAGGGAGTGACAATGAGCAGTTCTTC; CDR3aa: CASSTQISGRGSDNEQFF
v_gene: TRBV10-3; len: 16; abundance: .; j_gene: TRBJ2-3; d_gene: .; CDR3nt: TGTGCCATCAGTCAAACCGTCGCGGAAGGCACAGATACGCAGTATTTT; CDR3aa: CAISQTVAEGTDTQYF
v_gene: TRBV7-9; len: 13; abundance: .; j_gene: TRBJ2-7; d_gene: .; CDR3nt: TGTGCCAGCAGCTTGGCAACGGTCGGCGAGCAGTACTTC; CDR3aa: CASSLATVGEQYF
v_gene: TRBV19; len: 14; abundance: .; j_gene: TRBJ1-1; d_gene: .; CDR3nt: TGTGCCAGTATCCCTCGCGCGGGAGACGCTGAAGCTTTCTTT; CDR3aa: CASIPRAGDAEAFF
v_gene: TRBV11-1; len: 15; abundance: once; j_gene: TRBJ2-7; d_gene: .; CDR3nt: TGTGCCAGCAGCTTAGCGACGGGACACATCTACGAGCAGTACTTC; CDR3aa: CASSLATGHIYEQYF
v_gene: TRBV18; len: 13; abundance: .; j_gene: TRBJ2-5; d_gene: .; CDR3nt: TGTGCCAGCTCACCAGGGGTAGGAGAGACCCAGTACTTC; CDR3aa: CASSPGVGETQYF
v_gene: TRBV28; len: 14; abundance: .; j_gene: TRBJ2-7; d_gene: TRBD2; CDR3nt: TGTGCCAGCACGCGGGGGGGATTCTCCTACGAGCAGTACTTC; CDR3aa: CASTRGGFSYEQYF
v_gene: TRBV5-1; len: 14; abundance: .; j_gene: TRBJ1-1; d_gene: TRBD1; CDR3nt: TGCGCCAGCAGCATCCGGGACAGTGGTTATGAAGCTTTCTTT; CDR3aa: CASSIRDSGYEAFF
v_gene: TRBV27; len: 17; abundance: .; j_gene: TRBJ2-3; d_gene: TRBD2; CDR3nt: TGTGCCAGCAGTTCCCATTTAGGGCGGGAGATCGGGCAGGCGCAGTATTTT; CDR3aa: CASSSHLGREIGQAQYF
v_gene: TRBV25-1; len: 16; abundance: .; j_gene: TRBJ2-5; d_gene: TRBD1; CDR3nt: TGTGCCAGCAGTGAATCCGGGACAGGTAACCAAGAGACTCAGTACTTC; CDR3aa: CASSESGTGNQETQYF
v_gene: TRBV7-3; len: 16; abundance: once; j_gene: TRBJ2-1; d_gene: TRBD1; CDR3nt: TGTGCCAGCAGCCCGCGTCCCGGGACAGTCCTGGATGAGCAGTTCTTC; CDR3aa: CASSPRPGTVLDEQFF
v_gene: TRBV19; len: 15; abundance: .; j_gene: TRBJ2-7; d_gene: .; CDR3nt: TGTGCCAGTAGTAGGGGTCCCCGAAGGACCTACGAGCAGTACTTC; CDR3aa: CASSRGPRRTYEQYF
v_gene: TRBV20-1; len: 10; abundance: .; j_gene: TRBJ1-1; d_gene: .; CDR3nt: TGCAGTGCTAGGGACCTTGAAGCTTTCTTT; CDR3aa: CSARDLEAFF
v_gene: TRBV5-1; len: 13; abundance: .; j_gene: TRBJ2-2; d_gene: .; CDR3nt: TGCGCCAGCAGCTTGATCGAGCCCCGGGTATTGTTTTTT; CDR3aa: CASSLIEPRVLFF
v_gene: TRBV27; len: 16; abundance: .; j_gene: TRBJ2-7; d_gene: TRBD1; CDR3nt: TGTGCCAGCAGGGGAAATATCGGGACAGTCTCCTACGAGCAGTACTTC; CDR3aa: CASRGNIGTVSYEQYF
v_gene: TRBV3-1/TRBV3-2; len: 14; abundance: .; j_gene: TRBJ1-1; d_gene: .; CDR3nt: TGTGCCAGCAGCCAAGAGACAGTGAGCACTGAAGCTTTCTTT; CDR3aa: CASSQETVSTEAFF
v_gene: TRBV6-2/TRBV6-3; len: 15; abundance: .; j_gene: TRBJ1-5; d_gene: .; CDR3nt: TGTGCCAGCAGTTCCCCGACCGCGTTTTACCAGCCCCAGCATTTT; CDR3aa: CASSSPTAFYQPQHF
v_gene: TRBV20-1; len: 11; abundance: .; j_gene: TRBJ1-2; d_gene: .; CDR3nt: TGCAGTGCCCCTATTAACTATGGCTACACCTTC; CDR3aa: CSAPINYGYTF
v_gene: TRBV10-1; len: 15; abundance: once; j_gene: TRBJ2-1; d_gene: .; CDR3nt: TGCGCCAGCAGTCCCCTTGGTGAGGGGGAGAATGAGCAGTTCTTC; CDR3aa: CASSPLGEGENEQFF
v_gene: TRBV7-8; len: 15; abundance: once; j_gene: TRBJ2-7; d_gene: .; CDR3nt: TGTGCCAGCAGCTTAGAACGGCGGAGCTCCTACGAGCAGTACTTC; CDR3aa: CASSLERRSSYEQYF
v_gene: TRBV2; len: 14; abundance: .; j_gene: TRBJ1-1; d_gene: TRBD1; CDR3nt: TGTGCCAGCAGTGACGGGACAGGGTGGCTTGAAGCTTTCTTT; CDR3aa: CASSDGTGWLEAFF
v_gene: TRBV5-6; len: 14; abundance: .; j_gene: TRBJ1-1; d_gene: TRBD1; CDR3nt: TGTGCCAGCAGCCCGGGACAGGGGGGGACTGAAGCTTTCTTT; CDR3aa: CASSPGQGGTEAFF
v_gene: TRBV12-3/TRBV12-4; len: 12; abundance: .; j_gene: TRBJ1-1; d_gene: .; CDR3nt: TGTGCCAGCAGTTTTGCGGGCACTGAAGCTTTCTTT; CDR3aa: CASSFAGTEAFF
v_gene: TRBV6-1; len: 18; abundance: .; j_gene: TRBJ1-5; d_gene: TRBD1; CDR3nt: TGTGCCAGCAGTGGACGACAGGGGGCCACCTTTGACAATCAGCCCCAGCATTTT; CDR3aa: CASSGRQGATFDNQPQHF
v_gene: TRBV7-2; len: 14; abundance: .; j_gene: TRBJ1-4; d_gene: .; CDR3nt: TGTGCCAGCAGCCCTGGCTACGGGAGGGGGAAACTGTTTTTT; CDR3aa: CASSPGYGRGKLFF
v_gene: TRBV29-1; len: 13; abundance: .; j_gene: TRBJ1-2; d_gene: TRBD1; CDR3nt: TGCAGCGCCCGGGACAGGGACGACTATGGCTACACCTTC; CDR3aa: CSARDRDDYGYTF
v_gene: TRBV4-3; len: 16; abundance: .; j_gene: TRBJ1-2; d_gene: TRBD1; CDR3nt: TGCGCCAGCAGCGCCCCCGGGACAGGTGGAACGGGTGGCTACACCTTC; CDR3aa: CASSAPGTGGTGGYTF
v_gene: TRBV28; len: 12; abundance: .; j_gene: TRBJ2-7; d_gene: .; CDR3nt: TGTGCCAGCAGCCCACTAGGCTACGAGCAGTACTTC; CDR3aa: CASSPLGYEQYF
v_gene: TRBV6-6; len: 12; abundance: .; j_gene: TRBJ1-3; d_gene: .; CDR3nt: TGTGCCAGCAGCCCCTCCCAAAACACCATATATTTT; CDR3aa: CASSPSQNTIYF
v_gene: TRBV6-5; len: 13; abundance: .; j_gene: TRBJ2-1; d_gene: .; CDR3nt: TGTGCCAGCAGTTACTCGCGTCAGAATGAGCAGTTCTTC; CDR3aa: CASSYSRQNEQFF
v_gene: TRBV24-1; len: 14; abundance: .; j_gene: TRBJ2-1; d_gene: .; CDR3nt: TGTGCCACCTCCTCTAGCGACCCCTACAATGAGCAGTTCTTC; CDR3aa: CATSSSDPYNEQFF
v_gene: TRBV2; len: 15; abundance: .; j_gene: TRBJ2-3; d_gene: .; CDR3nt: TGTGCCAGCAGCCTATCCGGGACAACCACAGATACGCAGTATTTT; CDR3aa: CASSLSGTTTDTQYF
v_gene: TRBV6-5; len: 15; abundance: .; j_gene: TRBJ1-2; d_gene: .; CDR3nt: TGTGCCAGCAGTCACGAGCCAACAGGGATCTATGGCTACACCTTC; CDR3aa: CASSHEPTGIYGYTF
v_gene: TRBV15; len: 16; abundance: .; j_gene: TRBJ1-2; d_gene: .; CDR3nt: TGTGCCACCAGCAGAGATGAGTACGCAGGCCTCTATGGCTACACCTTC; CDR3aa: CATSRDEYAGLYGYTF
v_gene: TRBV12-5; len: 12; abundance: .; j_gene: TRBJ1-2; d_gene: .; CDR3nt: TGTGCTAGTAGCCCGGCGGCTAATGGCTACACCTTC; CDR3aa: CASSPAANGYTF
v_gene: TRBV7-3; len: 16; abundance: .; j_gene: TRBJ1-1; d_gene: TRBD1; CDR3nt: TGTGCCAGCAGCTTAAATCTGGCAGGGGGCGCCTCTGAAGCTTTCTTT; CDR3aa: CASSLNLAGGASEAFF
v_gene: TRBV2; len: 13; abundance: .; j_gene: TRBJ2-7; d_gene: .; CDR3nt: TGTGCCACCAAGGTGGGGAACCGCTACGAGCAGTACTTC; CDR3aa: CATKVGNRYEQYF
v_gene: TRBV5-1; len: 14; abundance: .; j_gene: TRBJ1-6; d_gene: .; CDR3nt: TGCGCCAGCAGCTTGGCCCCAGGTAATTCACCCCTCCACTTT; CDR3aa: CASSLAPGNSPLHF
v_gene: TRBV7-8; len: 15; abundance: .; j_gene: TRBJ1-1; d_gene: .; CDR3nt: TGTGCCAGCAGCTTAGTTAAGCGGGGGCAAGGTGAAGCTTTCTTT; CDR3aa: CASSLVKRGQGEAFF